The source of this T cell receptor (beta chain) is a study of human T cells and chemical hapten exposure. On the study more broadly: On the upper back, patch tests were applied with 0.01% DPC and read at 6 days. Study-wide findings and caveats: Each of the donors had alopecia, so their immune responses may not resemble those of healthy people.

V was pared by 0 bases and J by 7 bases, with 16 bases between. The germline gives CDR1 WSHSY, CDR2 SAAADI. This CDR3 has 15 amino acids. Authors' analysis steps: Samples held a median of around 100,000 TCRs, range roughly 23,224–700,000. One entry per CDR3 protein results from TCRdb running MiXCR on the RACE reads. It is TCRdb's table, rather than the study itself, that gives the V and J calls and clone size. The table lists tens of thousands of distinct CDR3 sequences, roughly 9.2% of them singletons. Time point noted: patch test 1, 2 weeks after DPC sensitization. Noted treatment: therapeutic diphenylcyclopropenone sensitization with weekly scalp DPC. A word on this clonotype: What it binds is unknown.

The material sequenced was whole blood, taken in connection with sensitization to the hapten diphenylcyclopropenone (DPC). This receptor was obtained from a woman aged 40 to 55 with alopecia areata. Some clones in this sample may be carry-over from other donors' samples. This chain uses TRBV10-2 with TRBJ2-7; no firm D call. The CDR3 reads CASSESFRASGEQYF. CDR3 nucleotides: TGCGCCAGCAGTGAGTCATTTAGGGCAAGTGGGGAGCAGTACTTC.